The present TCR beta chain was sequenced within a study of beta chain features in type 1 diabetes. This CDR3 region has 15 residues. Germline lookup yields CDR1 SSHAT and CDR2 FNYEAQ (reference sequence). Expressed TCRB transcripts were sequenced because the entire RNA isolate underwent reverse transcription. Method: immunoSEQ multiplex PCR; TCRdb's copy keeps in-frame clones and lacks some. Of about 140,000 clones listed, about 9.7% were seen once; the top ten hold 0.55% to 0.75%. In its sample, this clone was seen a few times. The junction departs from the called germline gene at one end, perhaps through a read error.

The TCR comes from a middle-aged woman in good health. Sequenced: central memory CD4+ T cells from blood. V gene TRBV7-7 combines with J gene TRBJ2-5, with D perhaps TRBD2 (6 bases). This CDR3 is CASSQEGGYGETQYF. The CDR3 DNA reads TGTGCTAGCAGTCAGGAGGGCGGTTATGGGGAGACCCAGTACTTC. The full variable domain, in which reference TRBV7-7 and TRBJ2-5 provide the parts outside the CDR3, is GAGVSQSPRYKVTKRGQDVTLRCDPISSHATLYWYQQALGQGPEFLTYFNYEAQPDKSGLPSDRFSAERPEGSISTLTIQRTEQRDSAMYRCASSQEGGYGETQYFGPGTRLLVL.